Listed below are T cell receptor beta chains from one sample, sequenced in a study of T cell changes during pregnancy in multiple sclerosis. Repertoires were generated with immunoSEQ multiplex PCR, while TCRdb's copy carries only in-frame clones and drops some. This sample has roughly 49,000 clones; 92% occur once, and the top ten carry 0.3% to 0.45%. The material sequenced was CD4+ T cells from peripheral blood mononuclear cells, taken in the second trimester of pregnancy. Receptors originate from a female donor in good health, enrolled as a control in a pregnancy study. Each CDR3 is given with its conserved first and last residue. D genes are given only for firm matches. The size entry is marked missing in some rows and otherwise reads once, few, many or a size class.

>once|TRBD1|TRBJ1-3|TRBV10-3
CATIRTGNSGNTIYF
TGTGCCACAATTAGGACAGGGAACTCTGGAAACACCATATATTTT
>NA|TRBD1|TRBJ1-2|TRBV9
CASSERAGTGTNYGYTF
TGTGCCAGCAGCGAGAGAGCCGGGACAGGGACTAACTATGGCTACACCTTC
>once|NA|TRBJ1-2|TRBV5-6
CASSFEGTNYGYTF
TGTGCCAGCAGCTTTGAGGGAACCAACTATGGCTACACCTTC
>NA|NA|TRBJ1-4|TRBV10-3
CAIRGADNEKLFF
TGTGCCATCAGGGGGGCCGATAATGAAAAACTGTTTTTT
>NA|NA|TRBJ1-5|TRBV7-9
CASSLEGGVPQHF
TGTGCCAGCAGCTTAGAAGGGGGGGTGCCCCAGCATTTT
>few|TRBD1|TRBJ1-4|TRBV5-1
CASSLVGVDRGNEKLFF
TGCGCCAGCAGCTTGGTAGGAGTCGACAGGGGGAATGAAAAACTGTTTTTT
>NA|TRBD2|TRBJ2-7|TRBV5-1
CASSLGGGEKEQYF
TGCGCCAGCAGCTTGGGCGGGGGGGAAAAAGAGCAGTACTTC
>NA|TRBD1|TRBJ1-2|TRBV30
CAWSRDRGQRGYTF
TGTGCCTGGAGCCGCGACAGGGGGCAAAGAGGCTACACCTTC
>NA|TRBD1|TRBJ1-2|TRBV5-4
CASSLSIQQGSGYTF
TGTGCCAGCAGCTTGAGTATACAACAGGGGAGCGGCTACACCTTC
>NA|TRBD2|TRBJ2-5|TRBV5-1
CASSLAAGVPETQYF
TGCGCCAGCAGCTTGGCGGCGGGGGTCCCAGAGACCCAGTACTTC
>NA|TRBD1|TRBJ2-5|TRBV28
CASSPRRGQLTQYF
TGTGCCAGCAGTCCCCGTCGGGGACAGTTGACCCAGTACTTC
>NA|TRBD2|TRBJ2-1|TRBV7-2
CASSANNPGLAGGKQFF
TGTGCCAGCAGCGCGAACAACCCTGGACTAGCGGGGGGTAAGCAGTTCTTC
>NA|NA|TRBJ2-6|TRBV5-1
CASSWGRASGANVLTF
TGCGCCAGCAGCTGGGGCAGGGCCTCTGGGGCCAACGTCCTGACTTTC
>once|TRBD1|TRBJ2-2|TRBV9
CASSTGGWTGELFF
TGTGCCAGCAGCACAGGGGGCTGGACCGGGGAGCTGTTTTTT
>NA|NA|TRBJ1-4|TRBV6-1
CASSPTGLGEKLFF
TGTGCCAGCAGCCCAACAGGGCTTGGGGAAAAACTGTTTTTT
>NA|NA|TRBJ1-1|TRBV27
CASSLSRVVENTEAFF
TGTGCCAGCAGTTTATCGAGGGTTGTCGAGAACACTGAAGCTTTCTTT
>NA|NA|TRBJ1-1|TRBV19
CASSPGVSGWAFF
TGTGCCAGTAGCCCCGGGGTGTCAGGTTGGGCTTTCTTT
>NA|NA|TRBJ1-1|TRBV29-1
CSALWGGNTEAFF
TGCAGCGCCCTATGGGGAGGGAACACTGAAGCTTTCTTT
>NA|TRBD1|TRBJ2-3|TRBV5-1
CASSLEGRGSDTQYF
TGCGCCAGCAGCTTGGAAGGCAGGGGGTCAGATACGCAGTATTTT
>few|TRBD2|TRBJ2-5|TRBV7-9
CASSLAVPSGGAETQYF
TGTGCCAGCAGCTTAGCGGTTCCTAGCGGGGGGGCAGAGACCCAGTACTTC
>NA|NA|TRBJ1-2|TRBV5-1
CASSLDGGINGYTF
TGCGCCAGCAGCTTGGACGGGGGAATCAATGGCTACACCTTC
>NA|NA|TRBJ1-2|TRBV11-2
CASKILGGGYTF
TGTGCCAGCAAAATCCTCGGGGGTGGCTACACCTTC
>NA|TRBD2|TRBJ2-3|TRBV7-2
CASSLVGLAVNTQYF
TGTGCCAGCAGCTTAGTGGGACTAGCGGTTAATACGCAGTATTTT
>NA|NA|TRBJ2-2|TRBV11-2
CASSLGRNTGELFF
TGTGCCAGCAGCTTGGGGCGGAACACCGGGGAGCTGTTTTTT